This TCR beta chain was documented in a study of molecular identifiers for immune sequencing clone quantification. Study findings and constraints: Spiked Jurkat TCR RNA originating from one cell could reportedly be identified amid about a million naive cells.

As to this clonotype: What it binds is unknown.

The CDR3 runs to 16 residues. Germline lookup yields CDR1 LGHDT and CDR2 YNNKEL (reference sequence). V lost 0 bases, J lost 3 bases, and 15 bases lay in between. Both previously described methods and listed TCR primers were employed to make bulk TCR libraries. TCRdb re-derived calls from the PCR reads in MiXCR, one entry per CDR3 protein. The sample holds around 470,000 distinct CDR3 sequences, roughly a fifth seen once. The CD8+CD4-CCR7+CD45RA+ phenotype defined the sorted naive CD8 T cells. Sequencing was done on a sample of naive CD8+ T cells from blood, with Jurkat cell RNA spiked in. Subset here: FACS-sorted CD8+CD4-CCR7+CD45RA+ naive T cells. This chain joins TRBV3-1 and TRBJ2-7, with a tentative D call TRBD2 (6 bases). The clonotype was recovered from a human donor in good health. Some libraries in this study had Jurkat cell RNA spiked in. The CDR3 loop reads CASSQDGMAGRYEQYF. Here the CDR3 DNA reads TGTGCCAGCAGCCAAGATGGTATGGCGGGACGCTACGAGCAGTACTTC.